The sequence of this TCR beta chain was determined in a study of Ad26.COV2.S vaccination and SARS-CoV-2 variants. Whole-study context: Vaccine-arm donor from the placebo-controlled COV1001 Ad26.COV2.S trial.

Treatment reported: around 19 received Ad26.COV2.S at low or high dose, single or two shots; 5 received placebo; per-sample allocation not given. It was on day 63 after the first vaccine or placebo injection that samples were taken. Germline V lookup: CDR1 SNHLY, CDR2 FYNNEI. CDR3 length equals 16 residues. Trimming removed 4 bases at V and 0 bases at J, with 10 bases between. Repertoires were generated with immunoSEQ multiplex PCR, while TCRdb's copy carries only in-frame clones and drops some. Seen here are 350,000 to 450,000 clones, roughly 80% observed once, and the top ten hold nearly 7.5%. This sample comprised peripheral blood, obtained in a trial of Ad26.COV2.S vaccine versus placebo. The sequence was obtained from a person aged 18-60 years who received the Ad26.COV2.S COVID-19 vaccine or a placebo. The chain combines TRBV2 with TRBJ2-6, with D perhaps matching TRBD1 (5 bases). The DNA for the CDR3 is TGTGCCAGCAGTGTGGGGCCGGGCTCTGGGGCCAACGTCCTGACTTTC. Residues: CASSVGPGSGANVLTF.